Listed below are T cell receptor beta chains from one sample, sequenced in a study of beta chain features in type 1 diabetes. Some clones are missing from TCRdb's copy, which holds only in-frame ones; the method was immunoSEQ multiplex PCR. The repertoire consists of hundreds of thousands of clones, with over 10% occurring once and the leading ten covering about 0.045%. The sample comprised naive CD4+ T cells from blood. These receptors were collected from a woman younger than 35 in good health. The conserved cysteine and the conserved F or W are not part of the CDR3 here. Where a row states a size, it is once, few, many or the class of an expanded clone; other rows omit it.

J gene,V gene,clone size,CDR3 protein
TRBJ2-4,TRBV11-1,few,ASSLDGTQLYIQY
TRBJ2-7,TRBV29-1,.,SVPGQTSREQY
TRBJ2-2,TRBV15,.,ATITRGMIKLAGELF
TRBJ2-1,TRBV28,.,ASSATGDYNEQF
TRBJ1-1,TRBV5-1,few,ASRQDRYTEAF
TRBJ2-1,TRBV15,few,ATSKTTGLDNEQF
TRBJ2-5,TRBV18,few,ASSLDMVQETQY
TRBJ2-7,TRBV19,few,ASSTDFYEQY
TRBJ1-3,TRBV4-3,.,ASSQLSSGNTIY
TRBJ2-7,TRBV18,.,ASSPRQGSEQY
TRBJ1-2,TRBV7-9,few,ASSLSRSYGYT
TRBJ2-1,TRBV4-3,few,ASSLIPQGTNYNEQF
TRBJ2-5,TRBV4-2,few,ASSQETDRGETQY
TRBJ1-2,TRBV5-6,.,ASSSAYRGLYGYT
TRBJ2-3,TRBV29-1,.,STTGGTDTQY
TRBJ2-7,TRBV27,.,ASSSLAGGPHEQY
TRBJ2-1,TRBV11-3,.,ASSVGTRYNEQF
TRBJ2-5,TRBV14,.,ASSQDIRTSWETQY
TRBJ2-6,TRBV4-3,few,ASSRGVGELSGANVLT
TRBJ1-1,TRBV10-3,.,AISESGRSEAF